The source of this T cell receptor beta chain is a study of blood T cell repertoires in COVID-19. Study background: From the United States, Italy and Spain came samples of acute and convalescent COVID-19. PBMCs, B-cell-depleted T cells, or T cells provided the cDNA or gDNA that made up the material.

Per the original data handling: From reference gene primer amplification, estimates of nucleated cell counts were derived. Data came from immunoSEQ multiplex PCR; TCRdb stores just in-frame clones and leaves some out. The V and J calls and clone size were taken over from that table, and D and trimming were inferred from the DNA. The sample lists about 140,000 clones; approximately 90% were seen once. The V gene's germline CDR1 is WNHNN and CDR2 SYGVQD (reference sequence). Trimming took 3 bases from V and 6 from J; bases not matched to a gene: 8. The CDR3 runs to 15 residues. The clonotype was recovered from a man in his 60s with active or convalescent COVID-19. This rearrangement joins TRBV10-1 to TRBJ2-1; 7 nucleotides agree with TRBD2. Sequenced: peripheral blood. The CDR3 DNA reads as TGCGCCAGCAGTGATTGTAGCGGGTGGTGCAATGAGCAGTTCTTC. Its protein is CASSDCSGWCNEQFF.